This TCR beta chain was sequenced during a study of T cells in Graves' hyperthyroidism and ophthalmopathy. Study results and limitations: Stable hyperthyroidism and ophthalmopathy were separated using 13 V-J signatures.

With regard to this clonotype: Its matching antigen is unknown. An end of the junction differs from the germline gene, which may be a read error.

Researchers took RNA transcripts and amplified the TCR beta CDR3 regions from them. The study used the HTBI primer set for a first-round RT-PCR of the TCR CDR3. TCRdb used MiXCR to reprocess the multiplex PCR reads, holding one entry per CDR3 protein. Among about 270,000 distinct CDR3 sequences listed, around 15% were seen once. The germline CDR1 and CDR2 sequences are MNHEY and SVGEGT. The CDR3 loop spans 17 amino acids. This chain links TRBV6-2 or TRBV6-3 with TRBJ1-4; the D gene is possibly TRBD1 (5 bases). The clonotype originates from a woman between 50 and 59 years old with Graves' hyperthyroidism that later progressed to Graves' ophthalmopathy. The source material was blood. The DNA for the CDR3 is TGTGCCAGCAGTACCCAGGGCGGCAGTGACGCGAATGGAAAACTGTTTTTT. Translated, it gives CASSTQGGSDANGKLFF.